The 10 T cell receptor beta chains presented below share a single source sample, sequenced in a study of tumor-infiltrating lymphocytes in primary liver carcinoma. TCR beta cDNA came from about 0.45 ug total RNA, primed with a constant-region primer. The TCR beta library was amplified through three nested multiplex PCR rounds in a modified ARM-PCR procedure. It was with TRBV1-TRBV30 forward primers and a C-beta reverse primer that the first two PCR rounds were run, at roughly 9 cycles each. MiXCR was run by TCRdb on the multiplex PCR reads, yielding one entry per CDR3 protein. This table has about 320,000 distinct CDR3 sequences, 50% to 70% appearing once. They got blood RNA out of unsorted whole blood and also pulled out germline DNA. The material sequenced was peripheral blood. The receptors come from a man aged 35 to 55 with primary liver carcinoma and hepatitis B virus infection.

This clonotype was picked up many times. V usage is TRBV6-1 and J usage is TRBJ2-7, with a weak D call TRBD1 (6 bases). V gave up 4 bases and J gave up 7 bases, with 14 bases separating them. The CDR3 extends over 13 amino acids. Germline V gives CDR1 MNHNS, CDR2 SASEGT. CDR3: CASSARQVGEQYF. The CDR3 coding sequence is TGTGCCAGCAGTGCACGACAGGTGGGGGAGCAGTACTTC.

In the case of this clonotype: This may stem from a read error, because a much larger clone lies one nucleotide away. The rearrangement uses TRBV4-2 and TRBJ2-7; D gene uncertain. The CDR3 consists of 14 residues. CDR1 and CDR2 (germline): LGHNA, YNFKEQ. V was cut by 6 bases and J by 0 bases, with 12 bases left in between. The CDR3, as DNA: TGTGCCAGCAGTAGACATCGGAACTCCTACGAGCAGTACTTC. Amino acids: CASSRHRNSYEQYF.

For this clonotype: With a much larger clone just one base away, this may be a read error. The chain couples TRBV6-1 to TRBJ1-1; TRBD1 matches at 8 bases. This CDR3 comprises 13 residues. Germline CDR1 is MNHNS and CDR2 is SASEGT. This CDR3 reads CTSSTTGATEAFF. The CDR3 DNA reads as TGTACCAGCAGTACGACAGGGGCGACTGAAGCTTTCTTT.

The chain combines TRBV11-2 with TRBJ2-2; D is unclear. The CDR3 spans 15 residues. Germline CDR1 and CDR2: SGHAT and FQNNGV. V was clipped by 2 bases and J by 7 bases, with 14 bases between them. CDR3 sequence reads: CASSLMCRASGELFF. DNA of the CDR3: TGTGCCAGCAGCTTAATGTGTCGGGCGAGCGGGGAGCTGTTTTTT. The variable domain in full, with the rest retrieved from reference TRBV11-2 and TRBJ2-2, is EAGVAQSPRYKIIEKRQSVAFWCNPISGHATLYWYQQILGQGPKLLIQFQNNGVVDDSQLPKDRFSAERLKGVDSTLKIQPAKLEDSAVYLCASSLMCRASGELFFGEGSRLTVL.

Turning to this clonotype: This may stem from a read error, because a much larger clone lies one nucleotide away. This chain connects TRBV6-5 to TRBJ2-3; a weak D match, TRBD2 (7 bases). The V gene's germline CDR1 is MNHEY and CDR2 SVGAGI. The CDR3 length is 14 residues. For the CDR3, the DNA is TGTGCCAGCAGCGGGAGGTTCAGGACAGATACGCGGTATTTT. It specifies CASSGRFRTDTRYF.

The chain employs TRBV11-2 and TRBJ2-6, with no clear D. Per the germline V gene, CDR1 is SGHAT and CDR2 is FQNNGV. The V end lost 3 bases, the J end lost 0 bases, and 9 bases lay between the germline ends. The CDR3 totals 16 residues. CDR3: CASSFYGSSGANVLTF. CDR3 sequence (DNA): TGTGCCAGCAGCTTTTACGGGTCCTCTGGGGCCAACGTCCTGACTTTC.

Concerning this clonotype itself: A read error is possible here, since a much larger clone lies one base away. The V gene is TRBV6-1, the J gene TRBJ2-1; D is tentatively TRBD1 or TRBD2 (7 bases each). This CDR3 has 15 residues. V lost 5 bases to trimming and J lost 9 bases, with 20 bases between them. From germline, CDR1 is MNHNS and CDR2 SASEGT. CDR3 protein: CASSTQGERTSEQFF. In DNA, the CDR3 is TGTGCCAGCAGTACCCAGGGGGAACGGACTAGTGAGCAGTTCTTC.

The chain joins TRBV30 to TRBJ1-2; no clear D. From germline, CDR1 is GTSNPN and CDR2 SVGIG (reference sequence). Trimming cost V 3 bases and J 3 bases, with 11 bases left between them. This CDR3 is 13 amino acids long. The CDR3 DNA follows: TGTGCCTGGAGACAAGGAATTCACTATGGCTACACCTTC. This gives the protein CAWRQGIHYGYTF.

This clonotype was recorded only once. It may be a read error: a sequence one base away is much more abundant. V is TRBV4-2 and J is TRBJ2-7; a weak D match, TRBD2 (6 bases). The germline V gene encodes CDR1 LGHNA and CDR2 YNFKEQ. Trimming removed 4 bases at V and 5 bases at J, with 15 bases between. The CDR3 has 14 residues. CDR3 loop: CASSRDLPGDEQYF. CDR3 coding DNA: TGTGCCAGCAGCCGGGATCTACCGGGAGACGAGCAGTACTTC.

On this clonotype: A read error is possible here, since a much larger clone lies one base away. The chain recombines TRBV6-1 with TRBJ2-3, with TRBD2 as a possible D gene (6 bases). The length of the CDR3 is 13 residues. CDR1 and CDR2 (germline): MNHNS, SASEGT. The CDR3 here is CVSSETFGGKAYF. CDR3 coding DNA: TGTGTCAGCAGTGAAACCTTCGGGGGTAAGGCGTATTTT.